A selection of T cell receptor beta chains follows, all from one sample in a study of T cells expressing NK-cell markers. TCRdb reworked the 5' RACE reads into one entry per CDR3 protein, no DNA. The table counts some 140,000 distinct CDR3 sequences; roughly a third lies in the top ten. The specimen was blood T cells: a sorted CD56 or NKG2C T cell subset, CD4+ or CD8+ T cells, or bulk PBMC T cells (not recorded which). The source of these receptors is a woman aged 45-65 years in good health. CDR3s include the opening cysteine and the closing phenylalanine or tryptophan.

v_call	j_call	cdr3_aa
TRBV7-2	TRBJ2-5	CASSLDQREGKETQYF
TRBV13	TRBJ1-2	CASSHTGAYGYTF
TRBV28	TRBJ2-2	CASSFLPTTSGVNTGELFF
TRBV3-1	TRBJ2-5	CASSQDGGLETQYF
TRBV3-1	TRBJ1-5	CASSQEGQGNQPQHF
TRBV6-5	TRBJ2-7	CASSNPPSTGGGRHEQYF
TRBV29-1	TRBJ1-1	CRATVMNTEAFF
TRBV4-1	TRBJ2-1	CASSQDERLAPYNEQFF
TRBV11-3	TRBJ2-2	CASSLRGASTGELFF
TRBV29-1	TRBJ2-7	CSVGRTSSEQYF
TRBV4-1	TRBJ2-7	CASSQARGTSYEQYF
TRBV15	TRBJ2-1	CATSSPRGSGNEQFF
TRBV15	TRBJ2-7	CATSRDLQSGTYEQYF
TRBV5-1	TRBJ2-3	CASSLGAGSGTDTQYF
TRBV10-3	TRBJ2-7	CAISEGLAGGVDEQYF
TRBV7-9	TRBJ2-2	CASSEFTHHQRRTGELFF
TRBV5-6	TRBJ2-2	CASSSHSGGAGELFF
TRBV2	TRBJ2-6	CASSWDSNSGANVLTF
TRBV7-8	TRBJ2-7	CASSSIGQGRAEQYF
TRBV27	TRBJ2-4	CASSPGGGVAKNIQYF
TRBV7-8	TRBJ2-7	CASSPNSGTGKYEQYF
TRBV27	TRBJ2-5	CASSSPDRFPETQYF